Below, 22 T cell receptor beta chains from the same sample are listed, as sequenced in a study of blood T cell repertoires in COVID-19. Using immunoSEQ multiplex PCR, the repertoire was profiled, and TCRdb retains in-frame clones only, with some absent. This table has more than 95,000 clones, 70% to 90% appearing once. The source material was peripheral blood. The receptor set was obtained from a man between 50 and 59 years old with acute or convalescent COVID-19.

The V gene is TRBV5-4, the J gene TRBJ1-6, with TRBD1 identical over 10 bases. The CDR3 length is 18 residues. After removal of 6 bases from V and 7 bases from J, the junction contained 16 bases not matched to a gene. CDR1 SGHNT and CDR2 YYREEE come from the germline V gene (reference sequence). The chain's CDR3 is CASIELGQGGLLNSPLHF. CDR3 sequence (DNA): TGTGCCAGCATCGAACTTGGACAGGGGGGACTCTTAAATTCACCCCTCCACTTT.

This CDR3 reads CASSFASGRASDTQYF. CDR3 coding DNA: TGTGCCAGCTCATTCGCTAGCGGGAGGGCCTCAGATACGCAGTATTTT. The J gene is TRBJ2-3, the V gene TRBV18; 12 bases line up with TRBD2. The CDR3 runs to 16 residues. Germline loops: CDR1 KGHSH, CDR2 LQKENI. Losses at the gene ends were 5 bases for V and 4 bases for J; bases not matched to a gene: 7. Combining the CDR3 with reference TRBV18 and TRBJ2-3 gives the whole variable domain NAGVMQNPRHLVRRRGQEARLRCSPMKGHSHVYWYRQLPEEGLKFMVYLQKENIIDESGMPKERFSAEFPKEGPSILRIQQVVRGDSAAYFCASSFASGRASDTQYFGPGTRLTVL.

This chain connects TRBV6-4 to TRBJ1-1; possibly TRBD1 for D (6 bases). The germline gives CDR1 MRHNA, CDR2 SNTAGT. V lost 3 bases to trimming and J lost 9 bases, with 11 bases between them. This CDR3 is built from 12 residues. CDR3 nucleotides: TGTGCCAGCAGTGAGGGGCAGGGGCAAGCTTTCTTT. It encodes CASSEGQGQAFF.

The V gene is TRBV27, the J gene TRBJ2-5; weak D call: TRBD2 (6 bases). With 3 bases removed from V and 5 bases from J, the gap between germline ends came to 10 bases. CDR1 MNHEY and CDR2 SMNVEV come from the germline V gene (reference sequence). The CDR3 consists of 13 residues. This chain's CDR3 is CASSFRGRETQYF. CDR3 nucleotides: TGTGCCAGCAGTTTTAGAGGGAGGGAGACCCAGTACTTC.

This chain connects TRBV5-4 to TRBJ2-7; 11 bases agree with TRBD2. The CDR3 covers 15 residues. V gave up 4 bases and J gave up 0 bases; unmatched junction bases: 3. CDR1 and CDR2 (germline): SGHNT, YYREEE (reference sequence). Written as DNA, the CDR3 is TGTGCCAGCAGCCCCACTAGCGGGAGCTCCTACGAGCAGTACTTC. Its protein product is CASSPTSGSSYEQYF.

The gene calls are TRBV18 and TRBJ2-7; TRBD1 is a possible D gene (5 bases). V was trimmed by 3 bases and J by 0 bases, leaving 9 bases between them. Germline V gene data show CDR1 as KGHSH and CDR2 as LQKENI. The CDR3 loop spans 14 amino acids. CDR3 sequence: CASSPDILSYEQYF. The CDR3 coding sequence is TGTGCCAGCTCACCGGACATCCTCTCCTACGAGCAGTACTTC.

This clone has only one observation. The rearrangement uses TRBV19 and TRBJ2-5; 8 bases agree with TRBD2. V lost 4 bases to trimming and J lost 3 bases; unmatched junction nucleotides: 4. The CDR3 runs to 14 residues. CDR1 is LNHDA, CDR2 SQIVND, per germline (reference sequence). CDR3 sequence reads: CASSSRGGKETQYF. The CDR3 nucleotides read TGTGCCAGTAGTAGCCGGGGGGGGAAAGAGACCCAGTACTTC. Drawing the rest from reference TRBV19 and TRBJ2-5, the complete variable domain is DGGITQSPKYLFRKEGQNVTLSCEQNLNHDAMYWYRQDPGQGLRLIYYSQIVNDFQKGDIAEGYSVSREKKESFPLTVTSAQKNPTAFYLCASSSRGGKETQYFGPGTRLLVL.

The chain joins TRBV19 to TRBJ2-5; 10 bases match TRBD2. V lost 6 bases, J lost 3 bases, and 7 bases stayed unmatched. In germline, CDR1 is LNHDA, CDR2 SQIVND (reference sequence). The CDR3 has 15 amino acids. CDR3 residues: CASRSSGRTEETQYF. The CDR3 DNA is TGTGCCAGTAGAAGTAGCGGGAGGACTGAAGAGACCCAGTACTTC.

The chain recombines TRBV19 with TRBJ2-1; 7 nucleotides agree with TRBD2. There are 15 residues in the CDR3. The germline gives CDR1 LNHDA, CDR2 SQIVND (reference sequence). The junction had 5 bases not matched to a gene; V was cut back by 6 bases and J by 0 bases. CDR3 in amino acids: CASRVGGSSYNEQFF. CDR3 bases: TGTGCCAGTAGAGTCGGCGGGAGCTCCTACAATGAGCAGTTCTTC.

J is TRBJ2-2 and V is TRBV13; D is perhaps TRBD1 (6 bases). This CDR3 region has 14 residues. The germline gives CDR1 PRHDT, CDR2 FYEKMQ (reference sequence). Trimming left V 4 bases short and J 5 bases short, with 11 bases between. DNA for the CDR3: TGTGCCAGCAGCTCTCAAAGGGGGACCGGGGAGCTGTTTTTT. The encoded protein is CASSSQRGTGELFF.

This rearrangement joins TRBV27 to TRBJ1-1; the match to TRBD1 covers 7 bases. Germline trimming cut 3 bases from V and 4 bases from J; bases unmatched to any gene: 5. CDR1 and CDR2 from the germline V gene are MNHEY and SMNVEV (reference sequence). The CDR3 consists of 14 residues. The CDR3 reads CASSLQGEGTEAFF. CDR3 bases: TGTGCCAGCAGTTTGCAGGGGGAAGGCACTGAAGCTTTCTTT.

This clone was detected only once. CDR3 amino acids: CASSSLANVLTF. The DNA for the CDR3 is TGTGCCAGCAGTTCCCTAGCCAACGTCCTGACTTTC. The chain has TRBV12-3 or TRBV12-4 and TRBJ2-6; D unresolved. The CDR3 runs 12 residues. Trimming removed 4 bases at V and 7 bases at J, with 5 bases between.

The CDR3 DNA is TGCAGCGTTGATCCACAGGGTTCGACTGAAGCTTTCTTT. It codes for CSVDPQGSTEAFF. The chain joins TRBV29-1 to TRBJ1-1; D perhaps matches TRBD1 (6 bases). V lost 3 bases, J lost 5 bases, and 13 bases lay in between. The CDR3 has 13 residues. Germline V gene lookup returns CDR1 SQVTM and CDR2 ANQGSEA.

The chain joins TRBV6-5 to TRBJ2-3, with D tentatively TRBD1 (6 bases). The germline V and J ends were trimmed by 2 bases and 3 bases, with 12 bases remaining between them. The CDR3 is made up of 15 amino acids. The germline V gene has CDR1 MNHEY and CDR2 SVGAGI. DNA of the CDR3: TGTGCCAGCAGTTACCAGGGGAGAACGACAGATACGCAGTATTTT. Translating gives CASSYQGRTTDTQYF.

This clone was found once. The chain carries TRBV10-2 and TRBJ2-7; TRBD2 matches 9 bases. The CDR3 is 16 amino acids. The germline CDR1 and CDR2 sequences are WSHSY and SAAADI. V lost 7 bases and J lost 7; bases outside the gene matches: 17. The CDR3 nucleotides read TGCGCCAGCACCGGGGGGTTCGCGGGAGGGCCCCGAGAGCAGTACTTC. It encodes CASTGGFAGGPREQYF.

CDR3 bases: TGCGCCAGCAGCCCGAAGGACCTCCAGGGAAAGCCTGAAGCTTTCTTT. Amino acids: CASSPKDLQGKPEAFF. This chain joins TRBV5-1 and TRBJ1-1; D may be TRBD1 (5 bases). Germline V lookup: CDR1 SGHRS, CDR2 YFSETQ. Trimming took off 4 bases at V and 6 bases at J, with 22 bases between the two ends. The CDR3 spans 16 residues.

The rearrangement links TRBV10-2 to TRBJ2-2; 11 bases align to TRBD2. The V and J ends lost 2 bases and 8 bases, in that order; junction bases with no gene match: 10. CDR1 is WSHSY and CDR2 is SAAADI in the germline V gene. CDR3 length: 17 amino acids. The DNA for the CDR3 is TGCGCCAGCAGTGAGAGGGCTAGCGGGAGGCCCAGGGGGGAGCTGTTTTTT. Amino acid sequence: CASSERASGRPRGELFF.

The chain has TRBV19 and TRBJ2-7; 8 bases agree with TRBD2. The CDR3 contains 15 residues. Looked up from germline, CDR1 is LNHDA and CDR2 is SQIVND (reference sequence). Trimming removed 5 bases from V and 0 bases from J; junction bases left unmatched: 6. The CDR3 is CASSALAGSSYEQYF. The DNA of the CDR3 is TGTGCCAGTAGTGCCTTAGCGGGGAGCTCCTACGAGCAGTACTTC.

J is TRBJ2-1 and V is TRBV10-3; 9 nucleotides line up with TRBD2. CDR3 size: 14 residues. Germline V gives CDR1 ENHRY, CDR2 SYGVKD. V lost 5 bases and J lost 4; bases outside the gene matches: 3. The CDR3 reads CAISPSGTYNEQFF. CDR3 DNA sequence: TGTGCCATCAGTCCTAGCGGGACGTACAATGAGCAGTTCTTC.

This chain's CDR3 is CASSGTNEKLFF. The CDR3 nucleotides read TGTGCCAGCTCCGGAACTAATGAAAAACTGTTTTTT. The rearrangement uses TRBV18 and TRBJ1-4; D call uncertain. The V gene's germline CDR1 is KGHSH and CDR2 LQKENI. There are 12 residues in the CDR3. V was trimmed by 6 bases and J by 1 base, leaving 3 bases between them. Using reference TRBV18 and TRBJ1-4 for the parts outside the CDR3, the full variable domain is NAGVMQNPRHLVRRRGQEARLRCSPMKGHSHVYWYRQLPEEGLKFMVYLQKENIIDESGMPKERFSAEFPKEGPSILRIQQVVRGDSAAYFCASSGTNEKLFFGSGTQLSVL.

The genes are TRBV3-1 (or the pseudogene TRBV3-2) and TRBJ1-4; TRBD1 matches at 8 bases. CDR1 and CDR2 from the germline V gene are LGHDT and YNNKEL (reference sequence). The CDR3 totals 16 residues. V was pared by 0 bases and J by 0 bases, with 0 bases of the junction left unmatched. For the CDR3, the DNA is TGTGCCAGCAGCCAAGACAGGGGGCCAACTAATGAAAAACTGTTTTTT. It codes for CASSQDRGPTNEKLFF.

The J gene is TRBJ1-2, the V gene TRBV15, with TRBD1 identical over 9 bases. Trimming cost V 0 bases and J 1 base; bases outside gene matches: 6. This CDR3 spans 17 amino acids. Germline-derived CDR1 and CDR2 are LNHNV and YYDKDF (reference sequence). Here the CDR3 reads CATSRDWPGQGNYGYTF. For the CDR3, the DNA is TGTGCCACCAGCAGAGATTGGCCGGGACAGGGTAACTATGGCTACACCTTC.